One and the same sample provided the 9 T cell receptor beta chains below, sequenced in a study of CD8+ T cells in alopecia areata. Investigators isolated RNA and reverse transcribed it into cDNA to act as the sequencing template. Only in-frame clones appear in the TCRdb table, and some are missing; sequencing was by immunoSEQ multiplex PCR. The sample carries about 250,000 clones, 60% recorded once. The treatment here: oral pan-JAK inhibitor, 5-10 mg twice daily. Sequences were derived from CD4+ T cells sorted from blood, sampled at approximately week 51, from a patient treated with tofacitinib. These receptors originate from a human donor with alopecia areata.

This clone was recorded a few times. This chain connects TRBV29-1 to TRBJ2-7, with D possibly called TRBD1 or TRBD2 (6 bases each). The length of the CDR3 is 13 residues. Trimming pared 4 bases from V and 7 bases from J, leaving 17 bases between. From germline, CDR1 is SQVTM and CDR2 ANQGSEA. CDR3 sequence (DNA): TGCAGCGTTGGACACGGGGGCAACGGGGAGCAGTACTTC. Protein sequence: CSVGHGGNGEQYF.

In nucleotides, the CDR3 is TGTGCCAGCAGTTCCACCACCGGGGGGGTGGATACGCAGTATTTT. The encoded protein is CASSSTTGGVDTQYF. The chain recombines TRBV27 with TRBJ2-3; 8 bases align to TRBD2. The V gene's germline CDR1 is MNHEY and CDR2 SMNVEV (reference sequence). The CDR3 sequence is 15 residues long. V was pared by 4 bases and J by 6 bases, with 9 bases of the junction left unmatched.

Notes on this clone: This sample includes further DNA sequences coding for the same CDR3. The CDR3 loop is CSVEKGGETQYF. The CDR3 bases are TGCAGCGTTGAAAAAGGGGGGGAGACCCAGTACTTC. The chain couples TRBV29-1 to TRBJ2-5; D tentatively reads TRBD1 or TRBD2 (6 bases each). The germline V gene has CDR1 SQVTM and CDR2 ANQGSEA. CDR3 length: 12 residues. Between the trimmed V and J ends, which lost 2 bases and 5 bases, there was a span of 9 bases. The full variable domain, its missing parts supplied by reference TRBV29-1 and TRBJ2-5, is SAVISQKPSRDICQRGTSLTIQCQVDSQVTMMFWYRQQPGQSLTLIATANQGSEATYESGFVIDKFPISRPNLTFSTLTVSNMSPEDSSIYLCSVEKGGETQYFGPGTRLLVL.

CDR3 coding DNA: TGTGCCAGCAGAGACCGGGACAGTAATTCACCCCTCCACTTT. Its protein is CASRDRDSNSPLHF. The chain recombines TRBV9 with TRBJ1-6; 7 positions match TRBD1. The CDR3 runs 14 residues. CDR1 SGDLS and CDR2 YYNGEE come from the germline V gene. J gave up 6 bases and V 5 bases, and 5 bases lay outside the gene matches. The full variable domain, rest sourced from reference TRBV9 and TRBJ1-6, is DSGVTQTPKHLITATGQRVTLRCSPRSGDLSVYWYQQSLDQGLQFLIQYYNGEERAKGNILERFSAQQFPDLHSELNLSSLELGDSALYFCASRDRDSNSPLHFGNGTRLTVT.

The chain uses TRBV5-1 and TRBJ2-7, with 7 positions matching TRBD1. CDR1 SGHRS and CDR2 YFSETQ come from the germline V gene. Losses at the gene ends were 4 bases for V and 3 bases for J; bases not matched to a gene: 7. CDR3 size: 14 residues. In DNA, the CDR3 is TGCGCCAGCAGCCGCTTACGGGACAGCTACGAGCAGTACTTC. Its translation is CASSRLRDSYEQYF.

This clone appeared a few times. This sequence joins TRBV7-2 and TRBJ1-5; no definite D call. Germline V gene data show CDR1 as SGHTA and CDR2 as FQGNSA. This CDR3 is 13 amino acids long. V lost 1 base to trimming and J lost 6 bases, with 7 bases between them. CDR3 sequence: CASSLVRSQPQHF. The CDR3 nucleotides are TGTGCCAGCAGCTTAGTAAGGAGTCAGCCCCAGCATTTT.

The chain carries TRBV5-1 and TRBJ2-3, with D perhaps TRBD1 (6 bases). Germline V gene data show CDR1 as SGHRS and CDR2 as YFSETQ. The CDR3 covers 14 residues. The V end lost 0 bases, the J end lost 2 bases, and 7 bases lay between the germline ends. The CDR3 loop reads CASSLEGDTDTQYF. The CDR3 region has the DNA TGCGCCAGCAGCTTGGAGGGGGACACAGATACGCAGTATTTT.

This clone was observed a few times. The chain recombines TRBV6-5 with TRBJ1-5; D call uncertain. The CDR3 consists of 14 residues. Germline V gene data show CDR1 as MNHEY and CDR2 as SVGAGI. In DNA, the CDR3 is TGTGCAAGCGGAGGCGGAGATAGCAATCAGCCCCAGCATTTT. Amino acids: CASGGGDSNQPQHF.

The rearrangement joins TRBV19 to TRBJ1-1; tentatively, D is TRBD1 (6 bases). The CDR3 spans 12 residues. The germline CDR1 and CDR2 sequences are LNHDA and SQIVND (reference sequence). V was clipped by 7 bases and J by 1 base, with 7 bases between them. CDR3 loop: CASKGGNTEAFF. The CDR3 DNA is TGTGCCAGTAAAGGGGGGAACACTGAAGCTTTCTTT.